This T cell receptor beta chain was documented in a study of identical twins. Study observations and caveats: Insertions ran lower in abundant cord blood beta clonotypes, though not in memory repertoires.

TCRdb used MiXCR to reprocess the 5' RACE reads, holding one entry per CDR3 protein. The repertoire holds 400,000 to 550,000 distinct CDR3 sequences, with approximately 22% as singletons. This clonotype was counted between two and nine times. Its cognate antigen is unknown. CDR1 is SGHRS, CDR2 YFSETQ, per germline. This CDR3 has 12 amino acids. Trimming took off 4 bases at V and 4 bases at J, with 8 bases between the two ends. These data were likewise used in another study, on T cells expressing NK-cell markers. This second study notes: The study drew TCR beta repertoires from sorted CD3+CD56+NKG2C+, CD3+CD56+NKG2C- and CD3+CD56-NKG2C+ T cells. Seropositivity for HCMV was found in seven of the eight sequenced donors, with one seronegative.

The rearrangement joins TRBV5-1 to TRBJ2-5; D is unclear. The TCR sequence derives from a woman aged 18-29 years in good health. The sequencing input was CD4+ T cells sorted from blood. The CDR3 region has the DNA TGCGCCAGCAGCGCCCAAACAGAGACCCAGTACTTC. Amino acids: CASSAQTETQYF.